This TCR beta chain was captured in a study of regulatory T cells. Study-wide points: In patients, unique TRB V-J pairs were restricted and V/J usage skewed, especially in Tregs. Control CD8+ cells showed a nonsignificant trend toward higher Shannon entropy than patient CD8+ cells.

This clone came up once. Antigen: not known. Trimming took 4 bases from V and 6 from J, leaving 11 bases between them. Germline-derived CDR1 and CDR2 are SGDLS and YYNGEE. The CDR3 has 13 residues. The primer mix had 52 TRBV and 13 TRBJ primers. Profiling relied on immunoSEQ multiplex PCR, and the TCRdb table lists in-frame clones only, not all of them. The sample contains 17,000 or so clones, 92% of which appear only once. Every patient with CD3G deficiency had evidence of autoimmunity. Patients aged 2 to 39 years had fewer naive T cells. The V and J genes are TRBV9 and TRBJ1-5; weak D call: TRBD1 (5 bases). The TCR sequence derives from a person aged 18 to 35 with CD3G deficiency. Sample: CD8+ T cells sorted from blood. The DNA for the CDR3 is TGTGCCAGCAGCCAGGGAGACAGTCAGCCCCAGCATTTT. It encodes CASSQGDSQPQHF.